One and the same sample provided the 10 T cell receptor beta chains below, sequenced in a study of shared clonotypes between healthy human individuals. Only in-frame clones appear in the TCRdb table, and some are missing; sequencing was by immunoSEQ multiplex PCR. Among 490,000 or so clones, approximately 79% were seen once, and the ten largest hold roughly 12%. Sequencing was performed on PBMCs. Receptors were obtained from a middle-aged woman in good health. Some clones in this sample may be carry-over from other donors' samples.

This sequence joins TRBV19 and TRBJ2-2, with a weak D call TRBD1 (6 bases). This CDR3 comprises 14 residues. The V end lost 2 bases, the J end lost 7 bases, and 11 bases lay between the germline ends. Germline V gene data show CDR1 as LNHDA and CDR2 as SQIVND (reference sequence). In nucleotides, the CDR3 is TGTGCCAGTAGTATACTACAGGGCGGCGGGGAGCTGTTTTTT. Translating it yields CASSILQGGGELFF. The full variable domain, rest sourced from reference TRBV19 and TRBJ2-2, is DGGITQSPKYLFRKEGQNVTLSCEQNLNHDAMYWYRQDPGQGLRLIYYSQIVNDFQKGDIAEGYSVSREKKESFPLTVTSAQKNPTAFYLCASSILQGGGELFFGEGSRLTVL.

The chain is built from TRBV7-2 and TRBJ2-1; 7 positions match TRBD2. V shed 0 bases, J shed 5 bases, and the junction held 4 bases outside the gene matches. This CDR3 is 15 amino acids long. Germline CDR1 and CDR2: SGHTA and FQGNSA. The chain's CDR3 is CASSLAQAGHNEQFF. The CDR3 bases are TGTGCCAGCAGCTTAGCCCAAGCGGGGCACAATGAGCAGTTCTTC.

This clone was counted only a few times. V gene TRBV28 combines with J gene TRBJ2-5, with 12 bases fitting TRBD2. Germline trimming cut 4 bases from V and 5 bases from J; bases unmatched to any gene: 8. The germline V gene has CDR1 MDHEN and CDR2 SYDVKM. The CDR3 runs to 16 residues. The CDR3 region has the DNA TGTGCCAGCAGTTCGCTAGCGGGAGGGCCTCCTGAGACCCAGTACTTC. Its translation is CASSSLAGGPPETQYF.

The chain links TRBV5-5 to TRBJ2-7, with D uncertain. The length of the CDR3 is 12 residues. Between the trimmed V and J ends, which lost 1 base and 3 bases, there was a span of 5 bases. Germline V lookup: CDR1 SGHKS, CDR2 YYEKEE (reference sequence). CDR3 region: CASSLWDYEQYF. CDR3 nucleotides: TGTGCCAGCAGCTTGTGGGACTACGAGCAGTACTTC.

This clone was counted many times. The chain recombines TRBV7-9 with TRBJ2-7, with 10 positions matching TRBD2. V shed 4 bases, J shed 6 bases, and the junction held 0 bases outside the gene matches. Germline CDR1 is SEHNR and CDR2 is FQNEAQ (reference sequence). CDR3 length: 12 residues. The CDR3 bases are TGTGCCAGCAGCTGGACTAGCGGCGAGCAGTACTTC. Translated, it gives CASSWTSGEQYF.

The CDR3 sequence: CASSLVAGPSNQPQHF. In DNA, the CDR3 is TGTGCCAGCAGCTTAGTGGCGGGACCGAGCAATCAGCCCCAGCATTTT. The chain joins TRBV7-2 to TRBJ1-5; the D gene is possibly TRBD1 (5 bases). V lost 1 base and J 1 base, leaving 11 bases between the germline ends. Germline V gene sequence: CDR1 SGHTA, CDR2 FQGNSA. CDR3 length: 16 amino acids.

For the CDR3, the DNA is TGTGCCAGCAGCTTCGAAGCGAGCGGGGAGCTGTTTTTT. Residues: CASSFEASGELFF. The V gene is TRBV11-2, the J gene TRBJ2-2; D remains unclear. The germline V gene encodes CDR1 SGHAT and CDR2 FQNNGV. The ends were cut back, 3 bases at V and 7 bases at J, with 9 bases in the middle. The CDR3 extends over 13 amino acids.

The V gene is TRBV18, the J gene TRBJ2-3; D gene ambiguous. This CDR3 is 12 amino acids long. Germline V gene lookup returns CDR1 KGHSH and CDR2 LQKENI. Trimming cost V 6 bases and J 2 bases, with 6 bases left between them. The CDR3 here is CASSPFTDTQYF. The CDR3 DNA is TGTGCCAGCTCCCCTTTCACAGATACGCAGTATTTT.

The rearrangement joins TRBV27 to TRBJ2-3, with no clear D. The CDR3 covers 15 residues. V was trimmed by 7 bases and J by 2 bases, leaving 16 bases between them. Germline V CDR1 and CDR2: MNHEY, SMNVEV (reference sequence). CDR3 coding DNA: TGTGCCAGCACTAACGTCGGCCGCATCACAGATACGCAGTATTTT. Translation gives CASTNVGRITDTQYF.

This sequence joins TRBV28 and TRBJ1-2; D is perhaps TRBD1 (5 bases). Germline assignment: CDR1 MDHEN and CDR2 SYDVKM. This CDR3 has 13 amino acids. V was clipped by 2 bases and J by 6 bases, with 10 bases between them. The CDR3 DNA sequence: TGTGCCAGCAGTTTACCCTCCAGGGATGGCTACACCTTC. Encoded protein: CASSLPSRDGYTF.